Below, 11 T cell receptor beta chains from the same sample are listed, as sequenced in a study of T-cell memory formation after mild COVID-19. Each CDR3 protein is one row after TCRdb ran MiXCR on the 5' RACE reads. The data show approximately 410,000 distinct CDR3 sequences, with 23% seen just once and less than 15% held by the top ten. Sequences were obtained from PBMCs or a T cell subset sorted from them (not recorded which). The origin of the receptors is an adult woman who had mild COVID-19 (a few samples of this study predate the infection). Cell type and time point are not known.

Many counts were recorded for this clonotype. The V gene is TRBV7-8, the J gene TRBJ2-5; a weak D match, TRBD1 (7 bases). The length of the CDR3 is 14 residues. CDR1 and CDR2 from the germline V gene are SGHVS and FQNEAQ. V lost 1 base and J lost 5, with 11 bases in between. Here the CDR3 DNA reads TGTGCCAGCAGCTTAGAGACAGGGAGGGAGACCCAGTACTTC. This gives the protein CASSLETGRETQYF.

This clonotype was picked up a small number of times. The rearrangement joins TRBV4-2 to TRBJ2-2, with D unclear. Trimming took 3 bases from V and 6 from J, leaving 5 bases between them. This CDR3 has 12 residues. Germline values: CDR1 LGHNA, CDR2 YNFKEQ. CDR3 loop: CASSHGAGELFF. CDR3 bases: TGTGCCAGCAGCCATGGGGCCGGGGAGCTGTTTTTT.

The rearrangement uses TRBV7-3 and TRBJ2-3; D call uncertain. The CDR3 runs to 16 residues. CDR1 is SGHTA and CDR2 is FQGTGA in the germline V gene. Trimming stripped 5 bases from V and 2 bases from J, with 17 bases between. In DNA, the CDR3 is TGTGCCAGCAGCCAAGTCGGCCGCTCCCTCACAGATACGCAGTATTTT. It yields the protein CASSQVGRSLTDTQYF.

The chain employs TRBV5-1 and TRBJ2-2, with TRBD2 as a possible D gene (6 bases). CDR1 SGHRS and CDR2 YFSETQ come from the germline V gene. Between the trimmed V and J ends, which lost 7 bases and 5 bases, there was a span of 15 bases. The CDR3 contains 14 residues. As DNA, the CDR3 is TGCGCCAGCCAGATGGGAGGTCTAACCGGGGAGCTGTTTTTT. Protein product: CASQMGGLTGELFF.

This clonotype was counted only a few times. The rearrangement links TRBV12-3 or TRBV12-4 to TRBJ2-2; D tentatively reads TRBD1 or TRBD2 (7 bases each). This CDR3 has 16 residues. Between the trimmed V and J ends, which lost 4 bases and 4 bases, there was a span of 16 bases. Here the CDR3 reads CASSSQGGSGTGELFF. The CDR3 nucleotides read TGTGCCAGCAGTTCCCAGGGGGGGTCGGGCACCGGGGAGCTGTTTTTT.

This clonotype was observed a handful of times. This chain uses TRBV6-1 with TRBJ2-1; tentatively, D is TRBD1 (6 bases). The germline V gene has CDR1 MNHNS and CDR2 SASEGT. This CDR3 contains 15 residues. V lost 4 bases and J lost 0, with 10 bases in between. DNA of the CDR3: TGTGCCAGCAGTGGGGACACGAGCTCCTACAATGAGCAGTTCTTC. It encodes CASSGDTSSYNEQFF.

V is TRBV12-3 or TRBV12-4 and J is TRBJ1-5; TRBD1 matches 9 bases. V was pared by 4 bases and J by 7 bases, with 2 bases of the junction left unmatched. There are 13 residues in the CDR3. The CDR3 here is CASSWTGEQPQHF. CDR3 coding DNA: TGTGCCAGCAGTTGGACAGGGGAACAGCCCCAGCATTTT.

The chain combines TRBV20-1 with TRBJ1-1; no firm D call. V was trimmed by 2 bases and J by 5 bases, leaving 9 bases between them. CDR3 length equals 12 residues. Germline V gene lookup returns CDR1 DFQATT and CDR2 SNEGSKA (reference sequence). In nucleotides, the CDR3 is TGCAGTGCTAGAAAGTCGGGGACTGAAGCTTTCTTT. Encoded protein: CSARKSGTEAFF.

The genes are TRBV5-1 and TRBJ2-3; 10 positions agree with TRBD2. The CDR3 loop spans 18 amino acids. Germline V CDR1 and CDR2: SGHRS, YFSETQ. V dropped 2 bases and J dropped 3; count of bases not matched to a gene: 12. CDR3 bases: TGCGCCAGCAGCTTTCGGACTAGCGGAGCCTCACGAACAGATACGCAGTATTTT. Protein product: CASSFRTSGASRTDTQYF.

This clonotype was picked up a small number of times. The chain recombines TRBV12-3 or TRBV12-4 with TRBJ1-3; tentative D call: TRBD1 (5 bases). The CDR3 totals 20 residues. Deletions cut 6 bases from V and 0 bases from J, with 27 bases between. CDR3 sequence (DNA): TGTGCCAGCAGCTCCCACCTTGGGGGTCTGACCTACTCCTCTGGAAACACCATATATTTT. The encoded protein is CASSSHLGGLTYSSGNTIYF.

The chain joins TRBV27 to TRBJ2-7, with unresolved D. Trimming took 2 bases from V and 3 from J, leaving 8 bases between them. Germline V gene lookup returns CDR1 MNHEY and CDR2 SMNVEV (reference sequence). This CDR3 region has 13 residues. The CDR3 DNA reads as TGTGCCAGCAGTTTAGGGTACAGCTACGAGCAGTACTTC. It specifies CASSLGYSYEQYF.